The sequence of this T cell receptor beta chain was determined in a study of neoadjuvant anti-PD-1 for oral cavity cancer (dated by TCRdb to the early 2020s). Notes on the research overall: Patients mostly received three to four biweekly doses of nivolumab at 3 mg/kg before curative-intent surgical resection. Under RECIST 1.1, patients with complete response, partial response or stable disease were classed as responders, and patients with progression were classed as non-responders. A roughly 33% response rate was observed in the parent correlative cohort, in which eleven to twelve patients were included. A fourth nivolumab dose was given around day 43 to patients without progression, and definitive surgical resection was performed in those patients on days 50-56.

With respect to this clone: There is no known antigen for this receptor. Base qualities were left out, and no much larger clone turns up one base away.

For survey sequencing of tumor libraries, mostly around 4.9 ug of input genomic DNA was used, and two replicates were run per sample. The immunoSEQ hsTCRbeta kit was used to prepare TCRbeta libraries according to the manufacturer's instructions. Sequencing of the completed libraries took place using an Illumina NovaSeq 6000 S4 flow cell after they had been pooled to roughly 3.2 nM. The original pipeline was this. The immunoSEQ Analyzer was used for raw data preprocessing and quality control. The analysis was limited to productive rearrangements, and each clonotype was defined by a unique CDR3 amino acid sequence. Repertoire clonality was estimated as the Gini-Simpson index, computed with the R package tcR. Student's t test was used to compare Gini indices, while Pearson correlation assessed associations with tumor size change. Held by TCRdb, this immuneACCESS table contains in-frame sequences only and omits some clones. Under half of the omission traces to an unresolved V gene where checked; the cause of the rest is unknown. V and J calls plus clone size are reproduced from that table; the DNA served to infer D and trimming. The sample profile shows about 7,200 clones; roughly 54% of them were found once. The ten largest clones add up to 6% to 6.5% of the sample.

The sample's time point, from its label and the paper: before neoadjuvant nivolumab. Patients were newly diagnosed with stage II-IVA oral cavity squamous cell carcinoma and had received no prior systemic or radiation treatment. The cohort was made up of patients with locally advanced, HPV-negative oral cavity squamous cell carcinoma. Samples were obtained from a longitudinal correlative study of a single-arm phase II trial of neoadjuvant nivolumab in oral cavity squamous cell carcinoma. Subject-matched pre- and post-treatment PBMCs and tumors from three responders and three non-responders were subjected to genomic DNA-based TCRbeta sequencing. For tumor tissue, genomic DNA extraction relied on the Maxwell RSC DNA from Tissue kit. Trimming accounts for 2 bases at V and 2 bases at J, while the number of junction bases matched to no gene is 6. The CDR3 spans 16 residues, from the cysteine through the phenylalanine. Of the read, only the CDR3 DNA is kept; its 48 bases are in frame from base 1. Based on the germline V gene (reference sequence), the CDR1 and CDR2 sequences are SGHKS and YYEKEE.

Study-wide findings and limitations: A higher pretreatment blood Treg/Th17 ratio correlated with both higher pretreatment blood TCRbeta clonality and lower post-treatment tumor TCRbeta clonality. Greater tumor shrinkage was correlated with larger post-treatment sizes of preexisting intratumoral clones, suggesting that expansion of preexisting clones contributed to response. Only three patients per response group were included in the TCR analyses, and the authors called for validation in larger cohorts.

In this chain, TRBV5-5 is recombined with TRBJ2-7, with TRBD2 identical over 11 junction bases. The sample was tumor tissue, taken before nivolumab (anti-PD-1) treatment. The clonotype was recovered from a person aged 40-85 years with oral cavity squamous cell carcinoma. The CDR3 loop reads CASSLLSGRAAYEQYF. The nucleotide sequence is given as TGTGCCAGCAGCTTACTTAGCGGGAGGGCCGCCTACGAGCAGTACTTC.